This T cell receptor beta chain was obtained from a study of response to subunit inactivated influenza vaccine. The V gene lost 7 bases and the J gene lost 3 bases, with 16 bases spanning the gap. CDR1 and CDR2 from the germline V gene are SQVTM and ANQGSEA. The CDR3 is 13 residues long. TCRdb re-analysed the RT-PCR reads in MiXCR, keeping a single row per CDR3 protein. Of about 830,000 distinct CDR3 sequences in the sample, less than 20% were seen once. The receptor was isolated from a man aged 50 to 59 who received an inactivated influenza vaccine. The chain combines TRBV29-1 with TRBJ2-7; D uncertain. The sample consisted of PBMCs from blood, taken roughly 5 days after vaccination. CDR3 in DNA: TGCAGCGCCTTGCCCCCCGGCCGCTACGAGCAGTACTTC. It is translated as CSALPPGRYEQYF.